This T cell receptor (beta chain) is drawn from a study of blood T cell repertoires in COVID-19 (dated by TCRdb to between 2020 and 2021). Regarding the study in general: Samples from collaborators originated in the United States, Italy and Spain and spanned both the acute and convalescent phases of COVID-19. The material from the prospective study consisted of cDNA or gDNA derived from T cells, B-cell-depleted T cells, or PBMCs. Deeply sampled blood TCRbeta repertoires from subjects exposed to, actively infected with, or recovered from COVID-19 were included in the dataset. A freely available public database, intended as a resource for researchers studying the immune response to SARS-CoV-2, is where the repertoires were released. Samples were obtained from the ongoing ImmuneRACE study (first 160 participants) and from roughly 1,300 subjects provided by 6 global collaborators. Nearly every sample came with metadata listing a de-identified subject ID, COVID-19 status, age in years and sex. Where available, HLA class I and class II types were obtained from metadata supplied by the sample provider rather than from assay-based typing.

General study outcomes and caveats: How much clinical and demographic metadata was included differed by source and by participant, and the metadata was provided uncurated.

A second Seattle source provided samples from volunteer blood donors who had recovered from COVID-19. Collaborating institutions collected whole blood in K2EDTA tubes following their own protocols. For TCRbeta analysis, collaborators shipped samples as frozen whole blood, isolated PBMCs, or DNA extracted from either of those sample types. TCRbeta CDR3 regions were amplified from genomic DNA by means of the immunoSEQ Assay, a bias-controlled multiplex PCR. The original methods were these. The number of nucleated cells in each sample was estimated by amplification of reference gene primers within the assay. To quantify the absolute abundance of each unique TCRbeta CDR3 rearrangement, sequence reads were collapsed and filtered. For each sample, productive Simpson clonality was calculated as the square root of Simpson's diversity index over productive rearrangements. In TCRdb, the immuneACCESS table is reduced to in-frame sequences with V and J assigned. These tables do not hold every clone; where another copy was compared, an unresolved V gene accounts for under half, and the others remain unexplained. V and J calls and clone size are given by that table; D and trimming were obtained from the DNA. The sample yields 200,000 to 250,000 clones; nearly 90% were counted once. The ten most abundant clones make up approximately 2% of the sample.

This clone was found a few times. The antigen this receptor binds is unknown. It has no much larger one-base neighbor in the sample; base qualities were not kept. CDR1 SGHTA and CDR2 FQGTGA are derived from the germline V gene. Compared with germline, V lacks 6 bases and J lacks 0 bases; bases without a gene match: 12. The CDR3 runs 19 residues from the cysteine to the phenylalanine. Of the read, only the CDR3 DNA is kept; its 57 bases are in frame from base 1. This sequence was found in a woman in her thirties or forties who had recovered from COVID-19. Here the chain combines TRBV7-3 and TRBJ2-2; 11 middle bases align to TRBD2. The sequencing sample was made of peripheral blood. The CDR3 in this case is CASSRTGLADRTNTGELFF. The base sequence is TGTGCCAGCAGTCGTACGGGACTAGCGGATAGGACGAACACCGGGGAGCTGTTTTTT.